This note documents a single T cell receptor (beta chain) sequence. Antigen: not known. The sample comes from a study of PD-1 blockade in classical Hodgkin lymphoma. Notes on the study in general: Complete responders had baseline diversity similar to newly diagnosed patients. What caused the repertoire differences, perhaps disease activity or prior therapy, remains undefined.

Every one of the patients relapsed after autologous stem cell transplantation (brentuximab vedotin exposure was variable). Classifying best responses yielded complete response, partial response or progressive disease. CDR3 length equals 16 residues. V was trimmed by 1 base and J by 2 bases, leaving 13 bases between them. Germline loops: CDR1 MNHNS, CDR2 SASEGT. Libraries were prepared by immunoSEQ multiplex PCR; TCRdb keeps only in-frame clonotypes and omits some of them. The sample lists tens of thousands of clones, 85% to 90% occurring once. The clonotype was recovered from a human donor with classical Hodgkin lymphoma. The V call is TRBV6-1, the J call TRBJ2-3; D is perhaps TRBD1 or TRBD2 (6 bases each). The input for sequencing was peripheral blood mononuclear cells (PBMCs), taken before the second cycle of nivolumab. CDR3 protein: CASSEGGREDTDTQYF. In nucleotides, the CDR3 is TGTGCCAGCAGTGAAGGGGGGCGGGAAGACACAGATACGCAGTATTTT.